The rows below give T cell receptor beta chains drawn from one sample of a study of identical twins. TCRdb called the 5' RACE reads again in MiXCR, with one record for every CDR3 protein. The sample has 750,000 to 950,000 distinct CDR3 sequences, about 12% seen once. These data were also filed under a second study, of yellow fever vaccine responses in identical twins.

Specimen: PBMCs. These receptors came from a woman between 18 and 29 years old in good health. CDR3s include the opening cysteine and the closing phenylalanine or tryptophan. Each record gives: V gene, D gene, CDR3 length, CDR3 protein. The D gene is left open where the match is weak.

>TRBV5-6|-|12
CASSTIEDEQFF
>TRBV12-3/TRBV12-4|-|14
CASSFSAGLNIQYF
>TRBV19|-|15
CASSTLTKGNQPQHF
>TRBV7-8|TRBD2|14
CASSLGPSGYEQYF
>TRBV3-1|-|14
CASSQDGSEETQYF
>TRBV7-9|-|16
CASSLASGHRGNTIYF
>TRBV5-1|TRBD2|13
CASSSGSGETQYF
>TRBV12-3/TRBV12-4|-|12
CASSRQETEAFF
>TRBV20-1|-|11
CSARYQETQYF
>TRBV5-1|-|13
CASGDGSNEKLFF
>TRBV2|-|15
CATRRLGDSTDTQYF
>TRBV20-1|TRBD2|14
CSAGETSGSLEQFF
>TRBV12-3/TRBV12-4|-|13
CASSLREGRELFF
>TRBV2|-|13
CASISFPGETQYF
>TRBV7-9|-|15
CASSLDWQVYTEAFF
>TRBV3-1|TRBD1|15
CATRQTGSLRNIQYF
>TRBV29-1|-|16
CSPSKGGFVRNQPQHF
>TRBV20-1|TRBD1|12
CSQGQEPEKLFF
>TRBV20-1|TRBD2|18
CSARGKPTGTSGSYEQYF
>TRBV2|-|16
CASISPLTNSPYEQYF
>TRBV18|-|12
CASSDTSFSLHF
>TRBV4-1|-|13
CASSQDMDQPQHF
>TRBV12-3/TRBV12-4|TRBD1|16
CASSLREQGGVTEAFF
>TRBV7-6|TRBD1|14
CASSRGQGVGEAFF
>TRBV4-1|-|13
CASSQTIWDTQYF
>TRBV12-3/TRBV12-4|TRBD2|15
CASSPRGGLSYEQYF
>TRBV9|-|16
CASSGEGTSRYNEQFF
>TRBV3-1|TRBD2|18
CASSQDPHLAGVEETQYF
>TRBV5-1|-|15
CASSLDPGSSGGYTF
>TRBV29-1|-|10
CSGNINEQFF
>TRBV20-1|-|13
CSARVSGQETQYF
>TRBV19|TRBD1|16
CASSIGQGAVTHEQYF
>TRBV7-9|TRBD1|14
CASSMTTGVETQYF
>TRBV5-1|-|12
CASSSQSNEQFF
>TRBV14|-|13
CASSQLGNNEQFF
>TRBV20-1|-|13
CSAGRDIWQPQHF
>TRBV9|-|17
CASSHVMWQGDTGELFF
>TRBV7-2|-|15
CASTSRTGTNTEAFF
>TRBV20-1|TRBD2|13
CSARDAQGLEQFF
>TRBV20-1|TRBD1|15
CSARDLAGGSYEQYF